This T cell receptor beta chain derives from a study of blood T cell repertoires in COVID-19. Germline V gene data show CDR1 as MNHEY and CDR2 as SMNVEV (reference sequence). The CDR3 runs 16 residues. Germline trimming cut 0 bases from V and 5 bases from J; bases unmatched to any gene: 7. Original processing notes: It was from reference gene primer amplification that nucleated cell counts were estimated. Profiled with immunoSEQ multiplex PCR; TCRdb holds only in-frame clones, not every one. Clone size and V and J calls were adopted from that table, with D and trimming inferred from the DNA. The sample consists of around 71,000 clones, approximately 85% of them appearing once.

The rearrangement joins TRBV27 to TRBJ2-5; 9 nucleotides match TRBD1. This sequence originates from an elderly man with acute or convalescent COVID-19. Sample: peripheral blood. For the CDR3, the DNA is TGTGCCAGCAGTTTATCGCTACAGGGGGCAGGTGAGACCCAGTACTTC. This sequence encodes CASSLSLQGAGETQYF.